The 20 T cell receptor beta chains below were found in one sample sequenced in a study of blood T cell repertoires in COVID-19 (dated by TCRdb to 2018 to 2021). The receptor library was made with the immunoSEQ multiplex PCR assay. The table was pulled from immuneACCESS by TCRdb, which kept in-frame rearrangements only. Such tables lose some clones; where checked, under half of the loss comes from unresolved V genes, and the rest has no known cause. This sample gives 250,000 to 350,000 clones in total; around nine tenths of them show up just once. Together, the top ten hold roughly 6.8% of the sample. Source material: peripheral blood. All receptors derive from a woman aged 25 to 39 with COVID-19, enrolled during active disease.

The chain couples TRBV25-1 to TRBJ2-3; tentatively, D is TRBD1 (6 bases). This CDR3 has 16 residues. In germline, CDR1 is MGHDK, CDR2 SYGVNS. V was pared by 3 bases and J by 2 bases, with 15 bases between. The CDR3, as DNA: TGTGCCAGCAGTGAGTACGGACAGCCCTACACAGATACGCAGTATTTT. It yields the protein CASSEYGQPYTDTQYF.

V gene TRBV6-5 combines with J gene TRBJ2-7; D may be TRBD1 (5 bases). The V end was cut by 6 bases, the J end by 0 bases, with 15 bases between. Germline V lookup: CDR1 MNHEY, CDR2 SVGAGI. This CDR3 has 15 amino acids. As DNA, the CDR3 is TGTGCCAGCAGACATTTACAGGAGAGCTCCTACGAGCAGTACTTC. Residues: CASRHLQESSYEQYF.

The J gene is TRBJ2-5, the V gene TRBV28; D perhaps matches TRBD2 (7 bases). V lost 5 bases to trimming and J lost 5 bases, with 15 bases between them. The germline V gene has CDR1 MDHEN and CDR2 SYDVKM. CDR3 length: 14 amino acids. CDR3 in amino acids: CASSKRGGSETQYF. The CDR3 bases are TGTGCCAGCAGTAAAAGGGGGGGGTCGGAGACCCAGTACTTC.

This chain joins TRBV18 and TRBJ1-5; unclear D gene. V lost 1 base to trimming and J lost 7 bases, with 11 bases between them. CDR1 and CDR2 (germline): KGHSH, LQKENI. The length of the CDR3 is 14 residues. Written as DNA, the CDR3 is TGTGCCAGCTCACCACTGAGGACTGGGCAGCCCCAGCATTTT. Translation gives CASSPLRTGQPQHF.

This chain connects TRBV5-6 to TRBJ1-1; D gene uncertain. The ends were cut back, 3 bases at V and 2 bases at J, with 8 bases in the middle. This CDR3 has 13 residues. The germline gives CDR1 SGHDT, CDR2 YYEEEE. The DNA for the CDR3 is TGTGCCAGCAGCTGGAGGGCCAACACTGAAGCTTTCTTT. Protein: CASSWRANTEAFF.

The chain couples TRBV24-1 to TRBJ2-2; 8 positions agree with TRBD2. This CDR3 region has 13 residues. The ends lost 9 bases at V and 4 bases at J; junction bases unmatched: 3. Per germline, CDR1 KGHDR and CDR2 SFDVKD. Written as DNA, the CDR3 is TGTGCCACCGCTGCGGGGGGCACCGGGGAGCTGTTTTTT. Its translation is CATAAGGTGELFF.

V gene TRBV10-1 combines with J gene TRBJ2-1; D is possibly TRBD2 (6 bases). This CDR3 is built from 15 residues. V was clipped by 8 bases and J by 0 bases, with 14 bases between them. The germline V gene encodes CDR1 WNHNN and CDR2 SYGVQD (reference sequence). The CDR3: CASSRDLSSYNEQFF. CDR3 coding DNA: TGCGCCAGCTCCCGGGACTTGAGCTCCTACAATGAGCAGTTCTTC.

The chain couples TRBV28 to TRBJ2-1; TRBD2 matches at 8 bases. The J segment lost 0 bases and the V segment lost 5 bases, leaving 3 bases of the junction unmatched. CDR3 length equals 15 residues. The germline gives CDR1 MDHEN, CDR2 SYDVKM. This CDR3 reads CASSIAGPSYNEQFF. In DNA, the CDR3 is TGTGCCAGCAGTATAGCGGGGCCCTCCTACAATGAGCAGTTCTTC.

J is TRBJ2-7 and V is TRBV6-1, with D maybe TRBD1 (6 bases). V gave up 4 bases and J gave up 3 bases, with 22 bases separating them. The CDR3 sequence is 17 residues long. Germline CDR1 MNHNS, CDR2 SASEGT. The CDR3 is CASSALTAGTTVYEQYF. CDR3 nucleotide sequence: TGTGCCAGCAGTGCCCTAACAGCCGGGACAACTGTCTACGAGCAGTACTTC.

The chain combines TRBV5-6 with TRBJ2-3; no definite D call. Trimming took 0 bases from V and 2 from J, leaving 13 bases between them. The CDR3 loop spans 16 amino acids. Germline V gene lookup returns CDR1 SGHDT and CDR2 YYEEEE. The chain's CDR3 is CASSLAGARLTDTQYF. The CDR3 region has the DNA TGTGCCAGCAGCTTGGCCGGAGCGCGACTCACAGATACGCAGTATTTT.

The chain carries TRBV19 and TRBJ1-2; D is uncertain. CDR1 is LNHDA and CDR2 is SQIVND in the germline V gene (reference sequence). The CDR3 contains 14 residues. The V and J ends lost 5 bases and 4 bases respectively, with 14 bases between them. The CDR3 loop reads CASSRGEGSYGYTF. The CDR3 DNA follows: TGTGCCAGTAGTCGCGGGGAAGGGAGCTATGGCTACACCTTC.

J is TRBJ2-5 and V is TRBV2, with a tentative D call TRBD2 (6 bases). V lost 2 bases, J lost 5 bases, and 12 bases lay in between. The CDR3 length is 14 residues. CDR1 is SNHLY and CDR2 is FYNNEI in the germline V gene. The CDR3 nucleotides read TGTGCCAGCAGTGAATCGGAAGGGAGGGAGACCCAGTACTTC. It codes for CASSESEGRETQYF.

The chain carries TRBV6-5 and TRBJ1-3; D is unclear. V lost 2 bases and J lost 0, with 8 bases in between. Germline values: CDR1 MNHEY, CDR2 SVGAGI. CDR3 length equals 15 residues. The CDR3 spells CASSYDGSSGNTIYF. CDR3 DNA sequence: TGTGCCAGCAGTTACGATGGCAGCTCTGGAAACACCATATATTTT.

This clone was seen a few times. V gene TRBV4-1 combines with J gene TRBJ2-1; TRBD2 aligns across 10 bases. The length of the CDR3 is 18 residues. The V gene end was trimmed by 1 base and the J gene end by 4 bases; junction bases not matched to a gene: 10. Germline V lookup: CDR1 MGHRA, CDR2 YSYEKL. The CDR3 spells CASSQVDMGLALYNEQFF. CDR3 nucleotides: TGCGCCAGCAGCCAAGTCGACATGGGACTAGCGCTATACAATGAGCAGTTCTTC.

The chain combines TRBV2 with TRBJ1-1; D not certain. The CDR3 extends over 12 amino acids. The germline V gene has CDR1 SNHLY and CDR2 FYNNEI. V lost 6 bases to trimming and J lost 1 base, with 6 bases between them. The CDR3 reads CASRRRNTEAFF. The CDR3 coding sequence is TGTGCCAGCAGGCGGCGGAACACTGAAGCTTTCTTT. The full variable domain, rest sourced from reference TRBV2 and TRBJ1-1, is EPEVTQTPSHQVTQMGQEVILRCVPISNHLYFYWYRQILGQKVEFLVSFYNNEISEKSEIFDDQFSVERPDGSNFTLKIRSTKLEDSAMYFCASRRRNTEAFFGQGTRLTVV.

The chain's CDR3 is CASSHTDTQYF. CDR3 nucleotide sequence: TGTGCCAGCAGTCACACAGATACGCAGTATTTT. The gene calls are TRBV27 and TRBJ2-3; D uncertain. The CDR3 has 11 amino acids. CDR1 and CDR2 from the germline V gene are MNHEY and SMNVEV (reference sequence). V was pared by 5 bases and J by 2 bases, with 2 bases between.

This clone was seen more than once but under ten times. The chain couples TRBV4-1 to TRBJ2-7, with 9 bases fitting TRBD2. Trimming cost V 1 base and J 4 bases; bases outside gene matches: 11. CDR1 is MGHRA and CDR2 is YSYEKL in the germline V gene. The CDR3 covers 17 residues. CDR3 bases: TGCGCCAGCAGCCAAGGGGTCGCGGGAGGGCCGATATACGAGCAGTACTTC. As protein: CASSQGVAGGPIYEQYF.

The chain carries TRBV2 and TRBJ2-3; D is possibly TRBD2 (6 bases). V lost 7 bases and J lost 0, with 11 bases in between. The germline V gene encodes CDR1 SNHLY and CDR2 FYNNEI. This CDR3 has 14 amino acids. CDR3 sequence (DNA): TGTGCCAGCATGCGGGGCGGGAGCACAGATACGCAGTATTTT. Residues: CASMRGGSTDTQYF. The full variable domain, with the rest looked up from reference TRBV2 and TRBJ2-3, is EPEVTQTPSHQVTQMGQEVILRCVPISNHLYFYWYRQILGQKVEFLVSFYNNEISEKSEIFDDQFSVERPDGSNFTLKIRSTKLEDSAMYFCASMRGGSTDTQYFGPGTRLTVL.

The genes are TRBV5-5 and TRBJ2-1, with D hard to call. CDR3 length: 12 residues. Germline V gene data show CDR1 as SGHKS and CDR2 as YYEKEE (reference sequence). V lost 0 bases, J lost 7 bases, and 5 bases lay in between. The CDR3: CASSLALNEQFF. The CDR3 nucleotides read TGTGCCAGCAGCTTGGCCCTGAATGAGCAGTTCTTC.

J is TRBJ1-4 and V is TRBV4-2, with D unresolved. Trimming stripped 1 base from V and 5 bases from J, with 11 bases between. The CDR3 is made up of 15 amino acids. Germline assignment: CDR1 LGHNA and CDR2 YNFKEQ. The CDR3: CASSQGVIGNEKLFF. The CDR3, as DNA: TGTGCCAGCAGCCAAGGGGTAATCGGGAATGAAAAACTGTTTTTT.